This TCR beta chain was identified during a study of shared clonotypes between healthy human individuals. This CDR3 contains 16 residues. With V trimmed by 0 bases and J by 2 bases, 2 bases remained unmatched. Germline V lookup: CDR1 LNHNV, CDR2 YYDKDF (reference sequence). Every subset's genomic DNA went evenly onto several immunoSEQ plates. TCRdb's copy holds only in-frame clones and misses some; the assay was immunoSEQ multiplex PCR. The sample yields under 850,000 clones, 72% seen once. As for this clone: Its antigen is still unknown.

Overall study results and limits: A handful of donors had about 5% of their naive CD4 clonotypes in common.

CD4+ cell separation produced CD45RA+ naive and CD45RA-negative memory subsets. The V and J genes are TRBV15 and TRBJ2-3; 10 nucleotides align to TRBD2. Sequencing input: memory CD4+ T cells sorted from blood. The subset: CD45RA-negative fraction. This clonotype was sampled from a woman aged 25 to 45 in good health. For the CDR3, the DNA is TGTGCCACCAGCAGAGAACTAGCGGGACCCACAGATACGCAGTATTTT. This translates into CATSRELAGPTDTQYF.